The present T cell receptor beta chain was sequenced within a study of tumor and adjacent non-tumor tissue in lung cancer. Study background: Each sample yielded millions of productive TCRbeta reads on average.

A modified ARM-PCR protocol with three rounds of nested PCR amplified TCRbeta. TCRdb itself ran the multiplex PCR reads through MiXCR, one entry per CDR3 protein. The sample holds 98,000 or so distinct CDR3 sequences; 80% are singletons and the top ten take around 30%. Findings and limits, study-wide: Top 100 clones took a larger repertoire share in normal lung. Tumor tissue had significantly higher TCR diversity than normal lung.

The template was RNA from unsorted bulk tissue. More than 3 cm separated this lung sample from the edge of the tumor. At least ten counts were recorded for this clonotype. No antigen is known for it. Sequencing input: distant non-tumor lung tissue. This clonotype was obtained from a man aged 55-75 years with small cell lung cancer.

CDR3 amino acids: CASSQALTGPYEQYF. The CDR3 nucleotides are TGTGCCAGCAGCCAAGCCCTAACGGGCCCCTACGAGCAGTACTTC. The chain carries TRBV4-2 and TRBJ2-7; no clear D. The CDR3 extends over 15 amino acids. Germline V gene sequence: CDR1 LGHNA, CDR2 YNFKEQ. V lost 1 base and J 2 bases, leaving 12 bases between the germline ends.